Reported below is one TCR beta chain. A second PCR of 7 to 11 cycles used a sample-barcoded 5' primer and a J-beta primer mix. TCRdb re-derived calls from the 5' RACE reads in MiXCR, one entry per CDR3 protein. The table includes about 580,000 distinct CDR3 sequences, less than 60% detected once. This entry belongs to a study of blood T cells in healthy people across ages. Germline CDR1 SGHTA, CDR2 FQGNSA. This CDR3 has 15 amino acids. Trimming removed 2 bases from V and 4 bases from J, with 9 bases in between. The rearrangement links TRBV7-2 to TRBJ2-6; D possibly matches TRBD1 or TRBD2 (5 bases each). The source material was blood. The receptor's source is a man aged 80 or over in good health. CDR3 nucleotides: TGTACCAGCAGCTTAACGGGGACCGGGGCCAACGTCCTGACTTTC. Translation gives CTSSLTGTGANVLTF.